This is a list of T cell receptor beta chains from one sample in a study of Ad26.COV2.S vaccination and SARS-CoV-2 variants. The protocol was immunoSEQ multiplex PCR, while the TCRdb copy is restricted to in-frame clones and leaves out a portion. Among 200,000 to 300,000 clones listed, approximately 88% were seen once. Material: peripheral blood, obtained in a trial of Ad26.COV2.S vaccine versus placebo. The receptor set was obtained from a person between 18 and 59 years old who received the Ad26.COV2.S COVID-19 vaccine or a placebo. Each CDR3 is given with its conserved first and last residue. A D gene is named only where the DNA matches it firmly. A clone size is listed for some rows: how often the clone was seen (once, few, many), or a class if it is expanded.

clone size	V gene	J gene	D gene	CDR3 length	CDR3 protein	CDR3 DNA
-	TRBV7-8	TRBJ2-7	TRBD1	13	CASSTTGGYEQYF	TGTGCCAGCAGCACTACAGGGGGTTACGAGCAGTACTTC
-	TRBV18	TRBJ1-4	-	14	CASSPRQLNEKLFF	TGTGCCAGCTCACCGCGACAGCTTAATGAAAAACTGTTTTTT
many	TRBV20-1	TRBJ2-7	-	12	CSASLTSRGQYF	TGCAGTGCTAGTTTAACAAGCCGGGGGCAGTACTTC
-	TRBV3-1/TRBV3-2	TRBJ2-2	TRBD2	16	CASTSSGMANTGELFF	TGTGCCAGCACCTCTAGCGGGATGGCGAACACCGGGGAGCTGTTTTTT
once	TRBV7-9	TRBJ2-7	-	15	CASSLVYTRDLEQYF	TGTGCCAGCAGCTTAGTTTACACCCGGGACTTGGAGCAGTACTTC
-	TRBV6-5	TRBJ2-5	TRBD1	14	CASSEDRVRETQYF	TGTGCCAGCAGCGAGGACAGGGTACGCGAGACCCAGTACTTC
-	TRBV30	TRBJ2-1	-	12	CAWMARRNEQFF	TGTGCCTGGATGGCGAGGAGGAATGAGCAGTTCTTC
-	TRBV7-2	TRBJ2-1	-	17	CASSLIMNRAGNNEQFF	TGTGCCAGCAGCTTAATAATGAACAGGGCGGGAAACAATGAGCAGTTCTTC
-	TRBV4-1	TRBJ2-7	TRBD2	18	CASSQVVAGGPFRNEQYF	TGCGCCAGCAGCCAAGTAGTAGCGGGGGGCCCCTTTAGGAACGAGCAGTACTTC
-	TRBV4-3	TRBJ2-6	TRBD1	17	CASSQDRGLTGANVLTF	TGCGCCAGCAGCCAAGACAGGGGGCTCACTGGGGCCAACGTCCTGACTTTC
-	TRBV5-6	TRBJ1-2	-	11	CASSFTEGYTF	TGTGCCAGCAGCTTCACTGAGGGCTACACCTTC
-	TRBV5-1	TRBJ2-1	TRBD1	15	CASSPGQGAYNEQFF	TGCGCCAGCAGTCCGGGACAGGGTGCCTACAATGAGCAGTTCTTC
-	TRBV30	TRBJ2-7	-	11	CAWSSQGGLYF	TGTGCCTGGAGCTCTCAGGGGGGACTGTACTTC
-	TRBV12-3/TRBV12-4	TRBJ1-2	TRBD1	13	CACGTGVKYGYTF	TGTGCCTGCGGGACAGGGGTAAAGTATGGCTACACCTTC
-	TRBV6-5	TRBJ2-5	-	14	CASRGHTPEETQYF	TGTGCCAGCAGGGGACACACACCTGAAGAGACCCAGTACTTC
-	TRBV6-7	TRBJ2-1	-	14	CASSYGVRCDEQFF	TGTGCCAGCAGTTACGGAGTCCGATGCGATGAGCAGTTCTTC
-	TRBV11-2	TRBJ2-3	TRBD2	15	CASSLGVGEGDTQYF	TGTGCCAGCAGCCTCGGGGTAGGGGAGGGAGATACGCAGTATTTT
-	TRBV24-1	TRBJ1-5	-	17	CATTGAAQPVVNQPQHF	TGTGCCACCACCGGAGCAGCCCAGCCGGTGGTCAATCAGCCCCAGCATTTT